A single sample is the source of the 21 T cell receptor beta chains below, sequenced in a study of blood T cell repertoires in COVID-19. TCRdb's copy holds only in-frame clones and misses some; the assay was immunoSEQ multiplex PCR. The sample shows roughly 200,000 clones, around four fifths of them seen only once. Input material: PBMCs or T cells enriched from blood (not recorded which). These receptors came from a man in his forties or fifties who had recovered from COVID-19.

This clone has just a few counts. The V gene is TRBV19, the J gene TRBJ2-2; 7 bases agree with TRBD2. The CDR3 has 14 residues. V was pared by 8 bases and J by 3 bases, with 6 bases of the junction left unmatched. Germline V CDR1 and CDR2: LNHDA, SQIVND (reference sequence). The CDR3 DNA sequence: TGTGCCAGTGGCCCTAGCGGCTACACCGGGGAGCTGTTTTTT. This translates into CASGPSGYTGELFF.

This chain joins TRBV5-1 and TRBJ2-3; no clear D gene. CDR1 and CDR2 from the germline V gene are SGHRS and YFSETQ. Trimming took 4 bases from V and 0 from J, leaving 9 bases between them. This CDR3 is built from 14 residues. In nucleotides, the CDR3 is TGCGCCAGCAGCCTAATCGGGAGCACAGATACGCAGTATTTT. The encoded protein is CASSLIGSTDTQYF.

The genes are TRBV27 and TRBJ1-4; TRBD1 matches 7 bases. V was clipped by 4 bases and J by 0 bases; unmatched bases: 8. The CDR3 totals 17 residues. CDR1 and CDR2 (germline): MNHEY, SMNVEV (reference sequence). CDR3 loop: CASSSKQGFPTNEKLFF. The CDR3 nucleotides read TGTGCCAGCAGTTCTAAACAGGGGTTCCCAACTAATGAAAAACTGTTTTTT.

The rearrangement uses TRBV28 and TRBJ2-7; D unresolved. V lost 5 bases and J lost 5, with 13 bases in between. This CDR3 has 13 amino acids. CDR1 and CDR2 (germline): MDHEN, SYDVKM. CDR3 protein: CASSTLIRHEQYF. The CDR3 bases are TGTGCCAGCAGTACCCTCATCAGGCACGAGCAGTACTTC.

The rearrangement links TRBV21-1 to TRBJ2-7; the tabulated D call, TRBD2, remains unverified against the DNA. TRBV21-1 is designated a pseudogene. This CDR3 contains 14 residues. This CDR3 reads CASSTPKREYEQYF. For the CDR3, the DNA is TGTGCCAGCAGCACCCCGAAACGGGAGTACGAGCAGTACTTC.

The rearrangement uses TRBV4-1 and TRBJ1-4; tentative D call: TRBD1 (6 bases). Trimming cost V 2 bases and J 8 bases, with 15 bases left between them. The CDR3 totals 15 residues. Germline CDR1 and CDR2: MGHRA and YSYEKL. The CDR3 loop is CASSQTGHVGEKLFF. CDR3 nucleotides: TGCGCCAGCAGCCAAACGGGACACGTCGGGGAAAAACTGTTTTTT.

The chain links TRBV4-3 to TRBJ2-7, with TRBD1 identical over 10 bases. The germline V gene encodes CDR1 LGHNA and CDR2 YSLEER. There are 19 residues in the CDR3. V shed 1 base and J 0 bases; nucleotides not matched to a gene: 12. The CDR3 region has the DNA TGCGCCAGCAGCCAAGGGCTCCCGGGACAGGGGTGGAGCTCCTACGAGCAGTACTTC. It encodes CASSQGLPGQGWSSYEQYF.

The chain recombines TRBV19 with TRBJ1-2; no definite D call. Germline assignment: CDR1 LNHDA and CDR2 SQIVND (reference sequence). This CDR3 contains 12 residues. V was trimmed by 10 bases and J by 0 bases, leaving 9 bases between them. The CDR3 nucleotides are TGTGCCACCGACACCGCTAACTATGGCTACACCTTC. Protein product: CATDTANYGYTF.

The V gene is TRBV7-2, the J gene TRBJ2-1; 13 positions agree with TRBD2. V gave up 4 bases and J gave up 1 base; unmatched junction bases: 4. Germline V gene data show CDR1 as SGHTA and CDR2 as FQGNSA. This CDR3 region has 17 residues. The CDR3 spells CASSSRTSGSSYNEQFF. For the CDR3, the DNA is TGTGCCAGCAGCTCACGGACTAGCGGGAGTTCCTACAATGAGCAGTTCTTC.

The chain uses TRBV7-2 and TRBJ1-2, with TRBD1 identical over 7 bases. Germline V gives CDR1 SGHTA, CDR2 FQGNSA. This CDR3 has 14 residues. V shed 1 base and J 7 bases; nucleotides not matched to a gene: 6. CDR3 nucleotides: TGTGCCAGCAGCTTAGGGGGGACAGCGACTGGCTACACCTTC. The encoded protein is CASSLGGTATGYTF.

A few counts support this clone. The chain recombines TRBV5-6 with TRBJ1-2; TRBD1 is a possible D gene (5 bases). CDR1 and CDR2 (germline): SGHDT, YYEEEE. The CDR3 consists of 16 residues. V lost 0 bases, J lost 6 bases, and 18 bases lay in between. CDR3 sequence: CASSLEWGEDADGYTF. The CDR3, as DNA: TGTGCCAGCAGCTTGGAGTGGGGGGAGGATGCCGATGGCTACACCTTC. The complete variable domain, with remaining parts taken from reference TRBV5-6 and TRBJ1-2, reads DAGVTQSPTHLIKTRGQQVTLRCSPKSGHDTVSWYQQALGQGPQFIFQYYEEEERQRGNFPDRFSGHQFPNYSSELNVNALLLGDSALYLCASSLEWGEDADGYTFGSGTRLTVV.

This clone was observed a few times. This chain joins TRBV9 and TRBJ2-1, with D unclear. The CDR3 has 15 amino acids. CDR1 and CDR2 (germline): SGDLS, YYNGEE. V lost 0 bases and J 0 bases, leaving 7 bases between the germline ends. The CDR3 DNA reads TGTGCCAGCAGCGTAGCTCTAGGCTCCTACAATGAGCAGTTCTTC. Its translation is CASSVALGSYNEQFF.

This clone has just one count. This chain uses TRBV12-2 with TRBJ1-5; TRBD1, the D gene given by the table, was not confirmed from the DNA. TRBV12-2 is a recognized pseudogene. The CDR3 is 14 amino acids. The DNA of the CDR3 is TGTGCAAGTCGCTTATTACAGGGGAAGCAGCCCCAGCATTTT. Translated, it gives CASRLLQGKQPQHF.

This sequence joins TRBV4-3 and TRBJ2-5, with D tentatively TRBD2 (6 bases). V was clipped by 0 bases and J by 6 bases, with 20 bases between them. Germline CDR1 is LGHNA and CDR2 is YSLEER. The CDR3 contains 17 residues. CDR3 sequence (DNA): TGCGCCAGCAGCCAAGAGTTTCGCACGAGGGGCGGGAAGACCCAGTACTTC. Translating it yields CASSQEFRTRGGKTQYF.

The chain employs TRBV9 and TRBJ1-2; D may be TRBD1 (6 bases). The CDR3 runs 14 residues. Trimming shortened V by 0 bases and J by 0 bases, and 6 bases separated the two germline ends. CDR1 and CDR2 from the germline V gene are SGDLS and YYNGEE. CDR3 in amino acids: CASSVGTANYGYTF. The CDR3 bases are TGTGCCAGCAGCGTAGGGACAGCTAACTATGGCTACACCTTC.

This clone occurred a few times. The gene calls are TRBV20-1 and TRBJ1-2; D is undetermined. V dropped 4 bases and J dropped 7 bases, with 10 bases sitting between them. The V gene's germline CDR1 is DFQATT and CDR2 SNEGSKA (reference sequence). This CDR3 is 11 amino acids long. CDR3 sequence (DNA): TGCAGTGCTATCCGCGAGGGTGGCTACACCTTC. Protein sequence: CSAIREGGYTF.

This clone was seen a few times. The chain recombines TRBV5-6 with TRBJ1-3; D remains ambiguous. Germline V lookup: CDR1 SGHDT, CDR2 YYEEEE. Trimming removed 2 bases from V and 4 bases from J, with 10 bases in between. The CDR3 totals 14 residues. CDR3 sequence: CASSFSPAGNTIYF. The CDR3 DNA reads TGTGCCAGCAGCTTTTCCCCCGCGGGAAACACCATATATTTT.

The chain combines TRBV20-1 with TRBJ1-6; 8 bases map to TRBD1. Losses at the gene ends were 6 bases for V and 9 bases for J; bases not matched to a gene: 1. CDR3 length equals 11 residues. The germline V gene has CDR1 DFQATT and CDR2 SNEGSKA (reference sequence). CDR3 sequence: CSATGVSPLHF. The CDR3 nucleotides are TGCAGTGCGACAGGGGTTTCACCCCTCCACTTT.

J is TRBJ1-3 and V is TRBV3-1 (or the pseudogene TRBV3-2); tentative D call: TRBD1 (6 bases). Germline lookup yields CDR1 LGHDT and CDR2 YNNKEL (reference sequence). The CDR3 runs to 14 residues. V lost 4 bases and J 4 bases, leaving 11 bases between the germline ends. For the CDR3, the DNA is TGTGCCAGCAGCCGGCGGGGGGGCGGAAACACCATATATTTT. Translating gives CASSRRGGGNTIYF.

The chain uses TRBV29-1 and TRBJ1-2; 11 bases are a match to TRBD1. This CDR3 has 15 residues. J was trimmed by 7 bases and V by 4 bases; bases with no gene match: 11. CDR1 is SQVTM, CDR2 ANQGSEA, per germline. The CDR3 nucleotides read TGCAGCGTTGCATGGTCGGGACAGGGGGAGGGTGGCTACACCTTC. Translated: CSVAWSGQGEGGYTF.

The V call is TRBV10-3, the J call TRBJ1-5, with 10 bases lining up with TRBD1. The length of the CDR3 is 15 residues. Trimming cost V 4 bases and J 6 bases; bases outside gene matches: 6. Per the germline V gene, CDR1 is ENHRY and CDR2 is SYGVKD. Written as DNA, the CDR3 is TGTGCCATCAGTGCGACAGGGGGCTGGAGTCAGCCCCAGCATTTT. Translation: CAISATGGWSQPQHF.